These 27 T cell receptor beta chains were sequenced from one sample in a study of CD8+CD57+ T cells in acquired aplastic anemia. Researchers used genomic DNA as the template to profile TCR beta VDJ and CDR3. TCRdb recomputed calls from the reads with MiXCR, one row per CDR3 protein. The sample carries 400,000 to 500,000 distinct CDR3 sequences, 60% to 80% recorded once. Sequencing used sorted CD4+, CD8+, or CD8+CD57+ T cells (not recorded which) from PBMCs. These receptors were collected from a human donor in good health, serving as a control.

Many counts were recorded for this clonotype. The rearrangement links TRBV2 to TRBJ1-6; the D gene is possibly TRBD1 (5 bases). V was trimmed by 5 bases and J by 3 bases, leaving 8 bases between them. The CDR3 totals 14 residues. CDR1 is SNHLY, CDR2 FYNNEI, per germline. For the CDR3, the DNA is TGTGCCAGCAGTCGGGGCGGCTATAATTCACCCCTCCACTTT. This sequence encodes CASSRGGYNSPLHF.

This clonotype occurred many times. The rearrangement links TRBV20-1 to TRBJ1-1; a weak D match, TRBD1 (6 bases). The CDR3 is made up of 11 amino acids. Trimming cost V 6 bases and J 6 bases, with 11 bases left between them. Germline assignment: CDR1 DFQATT and CDR2 SNEGSKA (reference sequence). This chain's CDR3 is CSAPGQPEAFF. DNA for the CDR3: TGCAGTGCCCCCGGACAGCCTGAAGCTTTCTTT.

The CDR3 DNA reads as TGTGCCAGCAGCTTTGGCGACAGAGGCCACGCGGATACGCAGTATTTT. It yields the protein CASSFGDRGHADTQYF. The V and J genes are TRBV7-2 and TRBJ2-3, with D tentatively TRBD1 (5 bases). The V gene's germline CDR1 is SGHTA and CDR2 FQGNSA. The CDR3 is 16 residues long. V was cut by 3 bases and J by 6 bases, with 19 bases left in between.

The chain uses TRBV19 and TRBJ2-6, with TRBD1 matching over 7 bases. Germline trimming cut 3 bases from V and 7 bases from J; bases unmatched to any gene: 6. CDR1 and CDR2 from the germline V gene are LNHDA and SQIVND (reference sequence). The CDR3 consists of 15 residues. The DNA for the CDR3 is TGTGCCAGTAGTATCACCAGGACAGGAGCCAACGTCCTGACTTTC. This codes for CASSITRTGANVLTF.

This clonotype was counted once. The chain's CDR3 is CASSDTSTGGNQPQHF. The CDR3 bases are TGTGCCAGCAGCGACACCTCGACAGGGGGCAATCAGCCCCAGCATTTT. The V gene is TRBV12-5, the J gene TRBJ1-5; TRBD1 matches 8 bases. The length of the CDR3 is 16 residues. The V gene's germline CDR1 is LGHNT and CDR2 FRNRAP.

Of note for this clonotype: The junction departs from germline at one end; a sequencing error may be responsible. This chain joins TRBV25-1 and TRBJ1-4, with TRBD1 as a possible D gene (6 bases). The CDR3 length is 18 residues. Germline CDR1 reads MGHDK; CDR2 reads SYGVNS. DNA for the CDR3: TGTGCCGGCAGTGAATATGGGGCAGGGGATACTTCTAAAGAAAAACCGTTTTTT. Amino acid sequence: CAGSEYGAGDTSKEKPFF.

The gene calls are TRBV9 and TRBJ1-5; D possibly uses TRBD1 or TRBD2 (5 bases each). The end of the DNA fits TRBJ2-3 better, so the J call may be wrong. CDR1 SGDLS and CDR2 YYNGEE come from the germline V gene. The CDR3 is made up of 14 amino acids. CDR3 loop: CASSAQAGSNAQYF. CDR3 sequence (DNA): TGTGCCAGCAGCGCCCAGGCAGGGAGCAATGCGCAGTATTTT.

The chain couples TRBV5-1 to TRBJ1-6, with unresolved D. This CDR3 contains 13 residues. From germline, CDR1 is SGHRS and CDR2 YFSETQ. The ends were cut back, 7 bases at V and 14 bases at J, with 19 bases in the middle. CDR3 bases: TGCGCCAGCGGCGGGCCCGAAGAAGAGACCCTCCACTTT. Amino acids: CASGGPEEETLHF.

The chain links TRBV7-2 to TRBJ2-7; D unclear. This CDR3 has 14 residues. The V gene lost 5 bases and the J gene lost 12 bases, with 23 bases spanning the gap. The germline CDR1 and CDR2 sequences are SGHTA and FQGNSA. The CDR3 DNA reads TGTGCCAGCAGCCCTTCGGGTCTAGTCTACGAGGTGTACTTC. The encoded protein is CASSPSGLVYEVYF.

As to this clonotype: The conserved phenylalanine or tryptophan is not found at the CDR3 terminus, so this likely reflects a read error. It is unclear where the CDR3 begins or ends on the DNA, so no DNA is shown, and the CDR3 is as TCRdb lists it. This sequence joins TRBV2 and TRBJ1-1; TRBD1, the D gene given by the table, was not confirmed from the DNA. The CDR3 is 16 amino acids long, termini counted. CDR1 and CDR2 (germline): SNHLY, FYNNEI. CDR3: CASSLTTGPSQPEHFG.

CDR3 DNA sequence: TGTGCCAGTAGCTTAACATCGTCCTACGAGCAGTACTTC. Its protein product is CASSLTSSYEQYF. The rearrangement links TRBV19 to TRBJ2-7; D is unclear. Deletions cut 6 bases from V and 1 base from J, with 10 bases between. Germline V gene sequence: CDR1 LNHDA, CDR2 SQIVND (reference sequence). This CDR3 has 13 amino acids.

This clonotype was picked up many times. The chain employs TRBV6-5 and TRBJ2-7; weak D call: TRBD1 (6 bases). Deletions cut 9 bases from V and 2 bases from J, with 11 bases between. The V gene's germline CDR1 is MNHEY and CDR2 SVGAGI. This CDR3 contains 12 residues. The CDR3 sequence: CASRTEPYEQYF. The CDR3, as DNA: TGTGCCAGTCGGACAGAACCCTACGAGCAGTACTTC.

The rearrangement uses TRBV7-2 and TRBJ2-1, with D perhaps TRBD2 (6 bases). Trimming stripped 4 bases from V and 15 bases from J, with 25 bases between. The CDR3 is 15 residues long. CDR1 is SGHTA and CDR2 is FQGNSA in the germline V gene. CDR3 DNA: TGTGCCAGCAGCTCAGGGCGGGGTTCAGCGTCTGAAGCGTTCTTC. This encodes CASSSGRGSASEAFF.

V is TRBV20-1 and J is TRBJ1-1, with D perhaps matching TRBD1 (6 bases). The germline V gene encodes CDR1 DFQATT and CDR2 SNEGSKA (reference sequence). V was pared by 7 bases and J by 8 bases, with 20 bases between. The CDR3 is 13 amino acids. The CDR3 spells CSVDRDIATEAFF. CDR3 nucleotide sequence: TGCAGTGTTGACCGGGACATTGCGACAGAAGCTTTCTTT.

Comments on this clonotype: Without the conserved terminal phenylalanine or tryptophan, this CDR3 likely stems from a read error. The DNA is left out, because the CDR3 cannot be placed on it with certainty; the CDR3 is given as TCRdb lists it. This rearrangement joins TRBV7-2 to TRBJ1-1; TRBD1, the table's D call, was not compared with the DNA. Germline lookup yields CDR1 SGHTA and CDR2 FQGNSA. Termini included, the CDR3 measures 13 amino acids. The CDR3 reads CASSSRAGTGAQY.

This clonotype was counted once. The V call is TRBV20-1, the J call TRBJ1-2, with D hard to call. The CDR3 runs to 15 residues. In germline, CDR1 is DFQATT, CDR2 SNEGSKA (reference sequence). Trimming removed 5 bases at V and 8 bases at J, with 24 bases between. In DNA form, the CDR3 reads TGCAGTGCTTGGGAGCCTGCGAGGGTCCTTAGCGGCTACACCTTC. Protein sequence: CSAWEPARVLSGYTF.

This chain links TRBV15 with TRBJ2-7, with no clear D. This CDR3 has 12 amino acids. The V gene's germline CDR1 is LNHNV and CDR2 YYDKDF (reference sequence). V lost 5 bases and J lost 3, with 8 bases in between. For the CDR3, the DNA is TGTGCCACCAGCGGATTTTTCTACGAGCAGTACGTC. Translation: CATSGFFYEQYV.

This clonotype was seen a handful of times. A clone one base away is much larger, so this may be a read error. The rearrangement uses TRBV6-4 and TRBJ1-1; D gene ambiguous. This CDR3 comprises 16 residues. V lost 2 bases and J lost 0, with 13 bases in between. Germline CDR1 reads MRHNA; CDR2 reads SNTAGT. CDR3 amino acids: CASSDQVQTMNTEAFF. In nucleotides, the CDR3 is TGTGCCAGCAGTGACCAGGTGCAGACGATGAACACTGAAGCTTTCTTT.

This clonotype was counted many times. The chain uses TRBV9 and TRBJ1-2; D is perhaps TRBD1 (6 bases). This CDR3 comprises 15 residues. The V and J ends lost 0 bases and 8 bases respectively, with 17 bases between them. Germline values: CDR1 SGDLS, CDR2 YYNGEE. The DNA of the CDR3 is TGTGCCAGCAGCGTAGAAGGGTTGGGGGGGCTCGGCTACACCTTC. Translated: CASSVEGLGGLGYTF.

This chain links TRBV12-3 or TRBV12-4 with TRBJ1-1; a weak D match, TRBD1 (5 bases). Trimming cost V 5 bases and J 5 bases, with 15 bases left between them. The CDR3 runs to 14 residues. CDR3 bases: TGTGCCAGCAGTGAAGAGGACACGAGGACTGAAGCTTTCTTT. It encodes CASSEEDTRTEAFF.

This sequence joins TRBV6-9 and TRBJ2-7, with TRBD1 matching 9 bases. Germline V gives CDR1 MNHGY, CDR2 SVAAGI. This CDR3 has 14 amino acids. V was clipped by 7 bases and J by 5 bases; unmatched bases: 9. The CDR3 DNA follows: TGTGCCAGCACTCCCGGACAGGGGTCGAACGAGCAGTACTTC. The encoded protein is CASTPGQGSNEQYF.

This chain uses TRBV7-2 with TRBJ2-7, with D possibly being TRBD1 (5 bases). Germline CDR1 reads SGHTA; CDR2 reads FQGNSA. The CDR3 extends over 15 amino acids. Between the trimmed V and J ends, which lost 0 bases and 1 base, there was a span of 10 bases. The CDR3, as DNA: TGTGCCAGCAGCTTAGCCCCAGGGAAGTCCTACGAGCAGTACTTC. Translation gives CASSLAPGKSYEQYF. Full variable domain (remainder filled in from reference TRBV7-2 and TRBJ2-7): GAGVSQSPSNKVTEKGKDVELRCDPISGHTALYWYRQSLGQGLEFLIYFQGNSAPDKSGLPSDRFSAERTGGSVSTLTIQRTQQEDSAVYLCASSLAPGKSYEQYFGPGTRLTVT.

The rearrangement links TRBV2 to TRBJ2-5; 7 bases match TRBD1. J gave up 5 bases and V 0 bases, and 6 bases lay outside the gene matches. The CDR3 spans 15 residues. Per germline, CDR1 SNHLY and CDR2 FYNNEI. CDR3 nucleotides: TGTGCCAGCAGTGAAGCGGGTAGGGGGCGGGAGACCCAGTACTTC. This sequence encodes CASSEAGRGRETQYF.

This clonotype has a handful of counts. J is TRBJ2-2 and V is TRBV30; possibly TRBD1 for D (5 bases). The CDR3 is 14 residues long. V was clipped by 2 bases and J by 5 bases, with 12 bases between them. In germline, CDR1 is GTSNPN, CDR2 SVGIG (reference sequence). The CDR3 spells CAWSFGARTGELFF. The CDR3 nucleotides read TGTGCCTGGAGTTTTGGGGCGAGAACCGGGGAGCTGTTTTTT.

This chain joins TRBV2 and TRBJ1-5; the D is unclear. The CDR3 runs 14 residues. Trimming pared 6 bases from V and 10 bases from J, leaving 19 bases between. Germline values: CDR1 SNHLY, CDR2 FYNNEI. In DNA, the CDR3 is TGTGCCAGCAGCCTGGCGGGTAGCAGTCATCCCCAGCATTTT. Protein: CASSLAGSSHPQHF.

This clonotype has a handful of counts. V gene TRBV7-3 combines with J gene TRBJ1-5; TRBD1 matches 7 bases. The length of the CDR3 is 13 residues. Germline CDR1 reads SGHTA; CDR2 reads FQGTGA. J lost 2 bases, V lost 8 bases, and 3 bases had no gene match. The CDR3 DNA reads as TGTGCCAGCGGCCAGGGGGGCAATCAGCCCCAGCATTTT. Residues: CASGQGGNQPQHF.

Concerning this clonotype: The final CDR3 position lacks the conserved phenylalanine or tryptophan, pointing to a likely read error. The chain combines TRBV3-1 with TRBJ1-4; possible D gene TRBD1, 6 bases. V lost 4 bases and J lost 3, with 6 bases in between. This CDR3 region has 13 residues. The germline gives CDR1 LGHDT, CDR2 YNNKEL (reference sequence). The CDR3 protein is CASSPGANEKLFS. CDR3 DNA: TGTGCCAGCAGCCCAGGGGCTAATGAAAAACTGTTTTCT.